This T cell receptor beta chain was observed in a study of somatic mutations in cytotoxic T cells in rheumatoid arthritis. TCRdb's table, derived via immunoSEQ multiplex PCR, lists solely in-frame clones and lacks some. The sample has 35,000 to 45,000 clones, approximately 80% seen once. Germline values: CDR1 MRHNA, CDR2 SNTAGT. V was trimmed by 0 bases and J by 3 bases, leaving 0 bases between them. The CDR3 contains 13 residues. This TCR was sampled from a man aged 40-49 years in good health. This sequence joins TRBV6-4 and TRBJ2-6, with D unresolved. Sequenced material: CD8+ T cells sorted from blood. The CDR3 DNA reads TGTGCCAGCAGTGACTCTGGGGCCAACGTCCTGACTTTC. Its translation is CASSDSGANVLTF.